This TCR beta chain emerged from a study of blood T cells in healthy people across ages. Whole-study findings and limits: Measured against age, TCR beta diversity per million T cells decreased in a roughly linear manner. CMV infection status of these donors was not known. Among long-lived donors, naive CD4+ cells were more numerous and diversity higher than in aged donors.

Using a J-beta primer mix together with a sample-barcoded 5' primer, a second PCR was run for about 7 to 12 cycles. One entry per CDR3 protein, called by TCRdb with MiXCR from the 5' RACE reads. The table includes roughly 1.6 million distinct CDR3 sequences, around 36% detected once. This clonotype appeared a few times. Its antigen is as yet unknown. From germline, CDR1 is SNHLY and CDR2 FYNNEI. The CDR3 is 19 amino acids. The V end lost 4 bases, the J end lost 1 base, and 20 bases lay between the germline ends. Sequenced material: blood. This clonotype was obtained from a woman aged 25 to 39 in good health. V and J are TRBV2 and TRBJ2-6; D is uncertain. CDR3 nucleotides: TGTGCCAGCAGTGTGAAAGGAAGCTATGCCATTTCTGGGGCCAACGTCCTGACTTTC. This codes for CASSVKGSYAISGANVLTF.